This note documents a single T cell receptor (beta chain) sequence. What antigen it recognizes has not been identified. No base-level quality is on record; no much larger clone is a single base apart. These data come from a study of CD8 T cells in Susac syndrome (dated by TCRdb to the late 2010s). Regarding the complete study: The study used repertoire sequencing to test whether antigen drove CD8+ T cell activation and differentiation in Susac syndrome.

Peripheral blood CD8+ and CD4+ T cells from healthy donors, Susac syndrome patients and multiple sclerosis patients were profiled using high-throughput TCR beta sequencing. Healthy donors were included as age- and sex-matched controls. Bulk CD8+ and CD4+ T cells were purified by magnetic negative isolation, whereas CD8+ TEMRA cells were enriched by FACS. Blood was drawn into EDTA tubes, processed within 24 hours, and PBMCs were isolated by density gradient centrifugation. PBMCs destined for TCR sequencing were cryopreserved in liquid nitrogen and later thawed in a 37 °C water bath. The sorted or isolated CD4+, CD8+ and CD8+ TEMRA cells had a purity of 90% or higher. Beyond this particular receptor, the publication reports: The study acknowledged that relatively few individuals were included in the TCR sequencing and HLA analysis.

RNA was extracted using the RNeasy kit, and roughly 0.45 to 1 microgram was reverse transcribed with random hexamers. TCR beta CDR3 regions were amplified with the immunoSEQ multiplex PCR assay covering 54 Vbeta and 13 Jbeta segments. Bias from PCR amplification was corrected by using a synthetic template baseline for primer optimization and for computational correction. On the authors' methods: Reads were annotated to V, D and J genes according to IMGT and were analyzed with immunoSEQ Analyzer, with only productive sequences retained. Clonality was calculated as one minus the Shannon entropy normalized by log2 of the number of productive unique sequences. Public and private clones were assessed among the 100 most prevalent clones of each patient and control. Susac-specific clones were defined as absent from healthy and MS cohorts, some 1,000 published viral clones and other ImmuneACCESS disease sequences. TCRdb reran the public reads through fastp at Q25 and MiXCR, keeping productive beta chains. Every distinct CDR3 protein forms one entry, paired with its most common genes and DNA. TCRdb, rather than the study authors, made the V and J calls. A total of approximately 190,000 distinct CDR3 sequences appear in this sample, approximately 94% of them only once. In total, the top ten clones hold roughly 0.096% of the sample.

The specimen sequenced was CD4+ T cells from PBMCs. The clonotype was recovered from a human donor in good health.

The nucleotides are TGTGCCAGCAGTTGGGTAGGGGGAGATGGCTACACCTTC. Its translation is CASSWVGGDGYTF. Recombination connected TRBV28 to TRBJ1-2; a tentative D call is TRBD1 (6 bases match). The CDR3 contains 13 residues, cysteine and phenylalanine counted. Only the CDR3 part of the read is kept: 39 bases, read in frame from the first base. V sheds 4 bases and J sheds 6 bases, leaving 12 bases between their ends. The germline V gene encodes CDR1 MDHEN and CDR2 SYDVKM.